This TCR beta chain stems from a study of T cells in localized non-small cell lung cancer. Method: immunoSEQ multiplex PCR; TCRdb's copy keeps in-frame clones and lacks some. The sample shows under 20,000 clones, about nine tenths of them seen only once. The ends lost 1 base at V and 5 bases at J; junction bases unmatched: 12. The CDR3 totals 16 residues. CDR1 is SGHDT, CDR2 YYEEEE, per germline. The sample holds one count of this clone. Its antigen is not known. Study results and caveats: Higher T cell density in the blood was associated with longer overall survival, whereas higher adjacent-lung clonality associated with shorter survival.

The TCR was taken from a male donor older than 55 with stage I squamous cell lung carcinoma. The sample consisted of peripheral blood, taken before any cancer treatment. The chain carries TRBV5-6 and TRBJ2-7; 7 bases map to TRBD1. CDR3 nucleotides: TGTGCCAGCAGCTTGCGTATAAGGGGGCATCGGGACGAGCAGTACTTC. This encodes CASSLRIRGHRDEQYF.